This T cell receptor beta chain was recovered during a study of blood T cell repertoires in COVID-19. As for the study in general: Sites in the United States, Italy and Spain provided acute and convalescent COVID-19 samples.

This CDR3 spans 13 amino acids. The germline V gene has CDR1 MNHEY and CDR2 SVGAGI. V lost 4 bases to trimming and J lost 1 base, with 7 bases between them. In the original analysis: From reference gene primer amplification, estimates of nucleated cell counts were derived. Sequencing was performed with immunoSEQ multiplex PCR; in TCRdb, only in-frame clones are kept and a portion is missing. V and J calls and clone size are copied from that table; D and trimming were computed from the DNA. The profile covers 120,000 or so clones, with approximately 74% appearing a single time and roughly 5.5% taken by the ten largest. This clone is a singleton in its sample.

This sequence originates from a man in his sixties with acute or convalescent COVID-19. Sequenced sample: peripheral blood. This chain connects TRBV6-5 to TRBJ1-1; D gene ambiguous. Here the CDR3 reads CASSSWANTEAFF. The CDR3 region has the DNA TGTGCCAGCAGTTCCTGGGCGAACACTGAAGCTTTCTTT.